Sequencing of this T cell receptor (beta chain) was carried out in a study of blood T cell repertoires in COVID-19. Study-wide background: Italy, Spain and the United States were the sources of the convalescent and acute COVID-19 samples. The analysed material was cDNA or gDNA that came from T cells, B-cell-depleted T cells, or PBMCs.

Under the authors' procedure: Reference gene primer amplification in the assay estimated nucleated cell counts. TCRdb keeps only in-frame clones here, not all; method: immunoSEQ multiplex PCR. That table furnishes V, J and clone size, whereas the DNA furnished D and trimming. This table holds about 220,000 clones, more than 85% found once. The V end was cut by 5 bases, the J end by 5 bases, with 12 bases between. CDR1 is LNHDA and CDR2 is SQIVND in the germline V gene (reference sequence). The CDR3 totals 14 residues. Sequencing input: peripheral blood. V and J are TRBV19 and TRBJ2-2; D call uncertain. The source of this sequence is a man aged 35-49 years with active or convalescent COVID-19. CDR3 coding DNA: TGTGCCAGTAGTTACCCATACGGGACCGGGGAGCTGTTTTTT. This codes for CASSYPYGTGELFF. Full variable domain (remainder filled in from reference TRBV19 and TRBJ2-2): DGGITQSPKYLFRKEGQNVTLSCEQNLNHDAMYWYRQDPGQGLRLIYYSQIVNDFQKGDIAEGYSVSREKKESFPLTVTSAQKNPTAFYLCASSYPYGTGELFFGEGSRLTVL.